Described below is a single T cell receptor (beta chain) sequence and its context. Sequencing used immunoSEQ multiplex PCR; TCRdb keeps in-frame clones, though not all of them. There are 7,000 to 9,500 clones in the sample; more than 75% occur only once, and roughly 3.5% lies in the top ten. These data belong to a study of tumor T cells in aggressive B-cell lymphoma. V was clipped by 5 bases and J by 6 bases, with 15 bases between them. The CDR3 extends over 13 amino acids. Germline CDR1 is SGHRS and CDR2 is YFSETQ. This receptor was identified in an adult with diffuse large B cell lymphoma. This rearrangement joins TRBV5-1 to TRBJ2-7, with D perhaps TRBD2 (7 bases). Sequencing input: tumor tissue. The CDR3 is CASSPGAGAEQYF. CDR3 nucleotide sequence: TGCGCCAGCAGTCCCGGGGCGGGGGCCGAGCAGTACTTC.